This T cell receptor beta chain was captured in a study of cytomegalovirus exposure and HLA in healthy donors. Overall study results and limits: CMV serostatus was the sole immune exposure data available. With later analysis, a missense DCLRE1C variant became linked to TCR beta V- and J-gene trimming.

Primers included in the PCR were 60 Vbeta and 13 Jbeta primers. TCRdb keeps only in-frame clones here, not all; method: immunoSEQ multiplex PCR. The profile covers 150,000 to 200,000 clones, with about four fifths appearing a single time and about 4.9% taken by the ten largest. About this clone: Its antigen is currently unknown.

The CDR3 runs to 15 residues. The V gene end was trimmed by 6 bases and the J gene end by 5 bases; junction bases not matched to a gene: 5. Germline V gives CDR1 MNHNY, CDR2 SVGAGI (reference sequence). The sequence came from a man younger than 35 in good health and CMV-seronegative. V is TRBV6-6 and J is TRBJ1-5; TRBD1 aligns across 12 bases. Sample: PBMCs. The CDR3 DNA is TGTGCCAGCAGAAAGGGACAGGGGGCGCATCAGCCCCAGCATTTT. It encodes CASRKGQGAHQPQHF.